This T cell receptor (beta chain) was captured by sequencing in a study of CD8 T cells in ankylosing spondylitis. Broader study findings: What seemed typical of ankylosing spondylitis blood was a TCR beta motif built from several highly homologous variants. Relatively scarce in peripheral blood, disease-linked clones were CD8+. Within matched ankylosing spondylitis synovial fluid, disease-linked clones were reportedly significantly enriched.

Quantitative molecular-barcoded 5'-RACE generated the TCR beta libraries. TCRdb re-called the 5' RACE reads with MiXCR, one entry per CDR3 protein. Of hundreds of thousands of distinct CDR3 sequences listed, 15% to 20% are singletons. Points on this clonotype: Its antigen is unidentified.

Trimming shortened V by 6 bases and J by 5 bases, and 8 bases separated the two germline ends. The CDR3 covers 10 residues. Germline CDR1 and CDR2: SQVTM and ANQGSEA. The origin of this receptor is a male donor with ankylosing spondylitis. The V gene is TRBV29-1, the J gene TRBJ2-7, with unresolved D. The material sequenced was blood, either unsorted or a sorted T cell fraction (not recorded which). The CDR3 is CSVVGNEQYF. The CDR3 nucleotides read TGCAGCGTAGTAGGGAACGAGCAGTACTTC.